These 2 T cell receptor beta chains were all obtained from the same sample, sequenced in a study of early T cells in non-severe SARS-CoV-2 infection. From the 5' RACE reads, TCRdb called clonotypes with MiXCR, one entry per CDR3 protein. The data hold 90,000 to 130,000 distinct CDR3 sequences, with 9% to 13% observed a single time. The sequenced sample was whole blood. Receptor source: an adult who was a healthcare worker with PCR-confirmed SARS-CoV-2 infection or an uninfected control (not recorded which).

J is TRBJ2-3 and V is TRBV5-5, with D tentatively TRBD1 or TRBD2 (5 bases each). Deletions cut 0 bases from V and 3 bases from J, with 14 bases between. The germline gives CDR1 SGHKS, CDR2 YYEKEE (reference sequence). CDR3 length equals 16 residues. The DNA for the CDR3 is TGTGCCAGCAGCTTGGCCACAGGATGGGGGACAGATACGCAGTATTTT. Translating it yields CASSLATGWGTDTQYF.

This chain uses TRBV15 with TRBJ1-5; no reliable D call. From germline, CDR1 is LNHNV and CDR2 YYDKDF (reference sequence). Trimming stripped 5 bases from V and 1 base from J, with 12 bases between. This CDR3 region has 15 residues. The CDR3 DNA sequence: TGTGCCACCAGCCGGCCGGGCGTGAGCAATCAGCCCCAGCATTTT. It is translated as CATSRPGVSNQPQHF. Full variable domain (outside the CDR3, taken from reference TRBV15 and TRBJ1-5): DAMVIQNPRYQVTQFGKPVTLSCSQTLNHNVMYWYQQKSSQAPKLLFHYYDKDFNNEADTPDNFQSRRPNTSFCFLDIRSPGLGDTAMYLCATSRPGVSNQPQHFGDGTRLSIL.